These T cell receptor beta chains were read from a single sample in a study of glioma-infiltrating T cells. MiXCR, run by TCRdb on the multiplex PCR reads, gives a single entry per CDR3 protein. The table records tens of thousands of distinct CDR3 sequences, 20% to 25% of them present only once. The specimen sequenced was glioma tissue, nonneoplastic brain tissue, or PBMCs (not recorded which). The source is a human donor with low-grade glioma or glioblastoma, undergoing nonglioma brain surgery, or in good health (not recorded which). CDR3s include the opening cysteine and the closing phenylalanine or tryptophan. The order of the fields is clone size, J gene, V gene, D gene, CDR3 DNA, CDR3 protein. D genes are given only for firm matches. Rows give clone size only sometimes, using once, few, many, or a class for an expanded clone.

. TRBJ2-7 TRBV18 . TGTGCCAGCTCATCCAAACAGGGAGGCGAGCAGTACTTC CASSSKQGGEQYF
once TRBJ2-7 TRBV6-2/TRBV6-3 . TGTGCCAGAAGAGCCGGGGGTCTTTCACCCCTCCACTTC CARRAGGLSPLHF
many TRBJ1-3 TRBV7-2 . TGTGCCAGCAGCTTAGCCGTCGCGGCCTCTGGAAACACCATATATTTT CASSLAVAASGNTIYF
many TRBJ1-1 TRBV7-2 . TGTGCCAGCAGCTTAATTCGGGGGTCCCGAGGGAACACTGAAGCTTTCTTT CASSLIRGSRGNTEAFF
. TRBJ1-2 TRBV10-3 TRBD1 TGTGCCATCAGTGAATCCGGGACAGTGGGATTCTATGGCTACACCTTC CAISESGTVGFYGYTF
many TRBJ1-5 TRBV7-2 . TGTGCCAGCAGCTCCTCCCACGGATTTGGCGAGCCCCAGCATTTT CASSSSHGFGEPQHF
many TRBJ2-1 TRBV20-1 . TGCAGTGCTAGAGGCCAGAACAATGAGCAGTTCTTC CSARGQNNEQFF
few TRBJ2-7 TRBV5-6 . TGTGCCAGCAGCACCGGGACGCATTACGAGCAGTACTTC CASSTGTHYEQYF
many TRBJ2-3 TRBV6-1 . TGTGCCAGCAGTGTGACAGCGAGCACAGATACGCAGTATTTT CASSVTASTDTQYF
many TRBJ1-2 TRBV7-9 TRBD1 TGTGCCAGCAGCTTAGCCCGGGGACAGGGATCTGACTATGGCTACACCTTC CASSLARGQGSDYGYTF
. TRBJ2-7 TRBV7-9 . TGTGCCAGCAGCCCCGGATGGAGCAATGAGCAGTACTTC CASSPGWSNEQYF
many TRBJ2-2 TRBV6-1 TRBD1 TGTGCCAGCAGGTTGACAGGGACCGGGGAGCTGTTTTTT CASRLTGTGELFF
many TRBJ2-3 TRBV3-1 TRBD1 TGTGCCAGCAGCCGCCTGACAGGGAGATTCGTAGATACGCAGTATTTT CASSRLTGRFVDTQYF
many TRBJ2-7 TRBV3-1 . TGTGCCAGCAGCCTCAGCCCACGGGGGGAGCAGTACTTC CASSLSPRGEQYF
. TRBJ1-3 TRBV5-6 . TGTGCCAGCAGCTCGTCAGGGATAGTTGACACCATATATTTT CASSSSGIVDTIYF